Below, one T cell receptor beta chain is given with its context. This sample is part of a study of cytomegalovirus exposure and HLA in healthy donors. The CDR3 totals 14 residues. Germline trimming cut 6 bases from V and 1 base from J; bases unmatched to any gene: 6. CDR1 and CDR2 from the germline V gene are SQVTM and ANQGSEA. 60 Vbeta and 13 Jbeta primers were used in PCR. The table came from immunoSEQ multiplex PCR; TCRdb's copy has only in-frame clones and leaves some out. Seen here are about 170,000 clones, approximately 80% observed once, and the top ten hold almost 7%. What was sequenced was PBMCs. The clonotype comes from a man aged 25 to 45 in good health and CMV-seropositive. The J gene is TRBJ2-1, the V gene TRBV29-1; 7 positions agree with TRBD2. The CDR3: CSVAGRESYNEQFF. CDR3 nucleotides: TGCAGCGTCGCGGGGCGGGAGTCCTACAATGAGCAGTTCTTC.